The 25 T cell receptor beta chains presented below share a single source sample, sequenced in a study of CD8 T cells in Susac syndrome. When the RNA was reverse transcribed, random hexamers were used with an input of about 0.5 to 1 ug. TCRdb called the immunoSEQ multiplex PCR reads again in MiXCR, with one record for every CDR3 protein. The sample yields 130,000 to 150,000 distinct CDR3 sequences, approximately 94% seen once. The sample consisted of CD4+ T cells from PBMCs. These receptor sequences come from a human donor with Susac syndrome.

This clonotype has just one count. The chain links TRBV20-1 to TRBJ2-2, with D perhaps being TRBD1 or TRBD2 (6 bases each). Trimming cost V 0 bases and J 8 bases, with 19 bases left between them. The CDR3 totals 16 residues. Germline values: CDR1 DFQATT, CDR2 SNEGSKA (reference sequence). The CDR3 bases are TGCAGTGCTAGAGATGAGAGGCAGGGGAGGTTGGGGGAGCTGTTTTTT. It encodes CSARDERQGRLGELFF.

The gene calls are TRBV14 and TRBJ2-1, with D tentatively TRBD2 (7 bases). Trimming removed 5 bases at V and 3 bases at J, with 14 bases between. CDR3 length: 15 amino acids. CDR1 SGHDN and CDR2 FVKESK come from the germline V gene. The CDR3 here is CASSTGTILYNEQFF. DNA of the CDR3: TGTGCCAGCAGCACAGGGACTATACTCTACAATGAGCAGTTCTTC. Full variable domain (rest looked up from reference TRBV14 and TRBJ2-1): EAGVTQFPSHSVIEKGQTVTLRCDPISGHDNLYWYRRVMGKEIKFLLHFVKESKQDESGMPNNRFLAERTGGTYSTLKVQPAELEDSGVYFCASSTGTILYNEQFFGPGTRLTVL.

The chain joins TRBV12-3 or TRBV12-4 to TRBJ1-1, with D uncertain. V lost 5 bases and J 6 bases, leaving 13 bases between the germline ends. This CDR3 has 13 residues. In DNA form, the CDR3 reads TGTGCCAGCAGTATACTACAGTTCGCTGAAGCTTTCTTT. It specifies CASSILQFAEAFF.

CDR3 protein: CASSQEVLAGGIGGELFF. In DNA form, the CDR3 reads TGCGCCAGCAGCCAAGAGGTATTAGCGGGAGGAATAGGCGGGGAGCTGTTTTTT. This sequence joins TRBV4-1 and TRBJ2-2; TRBD2 matches 10 bases. This CDR3 comprises 18 residues. The V gene's germline CDR1 is MGHRA and CDR2 YSYEKL. V was pared by 0 bases and J by 7 bases, with 11 bases of the junction left unmatched.

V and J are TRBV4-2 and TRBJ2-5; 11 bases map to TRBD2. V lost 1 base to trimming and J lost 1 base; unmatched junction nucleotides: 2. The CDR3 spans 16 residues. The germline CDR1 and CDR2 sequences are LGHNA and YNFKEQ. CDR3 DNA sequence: TGTGCCAGCAGCCAAGCAGGGACTAGCGGCCAAGAGACCCAGTACTTC. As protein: CASSQAGTSGQETQYF.

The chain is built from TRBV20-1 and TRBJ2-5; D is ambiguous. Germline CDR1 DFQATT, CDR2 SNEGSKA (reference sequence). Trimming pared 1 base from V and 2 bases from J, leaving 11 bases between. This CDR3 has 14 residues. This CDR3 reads CSARGATPQETQYF. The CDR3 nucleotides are TGCAGTGCTAGAGGCGCAACGCCTCAAGAGACCCAGTACTTC.

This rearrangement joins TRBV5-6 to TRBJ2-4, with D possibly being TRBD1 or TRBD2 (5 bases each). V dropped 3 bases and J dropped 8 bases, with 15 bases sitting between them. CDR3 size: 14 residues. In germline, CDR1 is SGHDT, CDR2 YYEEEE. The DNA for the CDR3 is TGTGCCAGCAGCTCGGGACCCCCGGGCGACATTCAGTACTTC. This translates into CASSSGPPGDIQYF.

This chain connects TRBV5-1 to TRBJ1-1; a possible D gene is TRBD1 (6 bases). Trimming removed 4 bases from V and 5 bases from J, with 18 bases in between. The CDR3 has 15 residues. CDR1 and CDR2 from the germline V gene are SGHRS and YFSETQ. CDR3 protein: CASSGGHGARTEAFF. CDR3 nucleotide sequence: TGCGCCAGCAGCGGGGGACACGGGGCGAGAACTGAAGCTTTCTTT.

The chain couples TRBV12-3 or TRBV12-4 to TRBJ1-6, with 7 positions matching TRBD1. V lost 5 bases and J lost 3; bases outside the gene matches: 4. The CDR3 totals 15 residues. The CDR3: CASSPRDSYNSPLHF. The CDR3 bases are TGTGCCAGCAGTCCCCGGGACAGCTATAATTCACCCCTCCACTTT.

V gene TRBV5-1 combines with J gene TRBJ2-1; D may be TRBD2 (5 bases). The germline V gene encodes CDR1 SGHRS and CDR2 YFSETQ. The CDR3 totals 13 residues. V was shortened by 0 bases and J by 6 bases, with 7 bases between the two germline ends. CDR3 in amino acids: CASSLGGPNEQFF. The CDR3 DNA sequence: TGCGCCAGCAGCTTGGGCGGGCCCAATGAGCAGTTCTTC.

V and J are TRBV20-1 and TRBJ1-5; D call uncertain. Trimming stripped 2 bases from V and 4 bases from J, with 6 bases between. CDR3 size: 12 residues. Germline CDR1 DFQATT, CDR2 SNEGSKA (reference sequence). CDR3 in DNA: TGCAGTGCTAGATACTTAAATCAGCCCCAGCATTTT. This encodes CSARYLNQPQHF.

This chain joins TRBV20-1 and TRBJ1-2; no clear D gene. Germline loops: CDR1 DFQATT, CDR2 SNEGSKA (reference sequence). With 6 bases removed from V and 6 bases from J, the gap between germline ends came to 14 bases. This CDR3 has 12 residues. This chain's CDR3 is CSANRGADGYTF. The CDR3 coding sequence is TGCAGTGCCAATCGAGGAGCCGATGGCTACACCTTC.

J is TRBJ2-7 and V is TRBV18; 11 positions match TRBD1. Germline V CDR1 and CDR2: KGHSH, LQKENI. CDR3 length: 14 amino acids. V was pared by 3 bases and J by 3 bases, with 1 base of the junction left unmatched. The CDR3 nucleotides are TGTGCCAGCTCACCGGGGACAGGGGGCTACGAGCAGTACTTC. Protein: CASSPGTGGYEQYF. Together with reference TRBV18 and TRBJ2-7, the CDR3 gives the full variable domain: NAGVMQNPRHLVRRRGQEARLRCSPMKGHSHVYWYRQLPEEGLKFMVYLQKENIIDESGMPKERFSAEFPKEGPSILRIQQVVRGDSAAYFCASSPGTGGYEQYFGPGTRLTVT.

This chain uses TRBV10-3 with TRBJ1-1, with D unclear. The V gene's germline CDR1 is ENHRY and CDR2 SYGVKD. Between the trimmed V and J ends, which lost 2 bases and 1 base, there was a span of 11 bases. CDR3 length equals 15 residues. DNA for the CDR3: TGTGCCATCAGTGAGCCCGCGGCTTCGAACACTGAAGCTTTCTTT. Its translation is CAISEPAASNTEAFF.

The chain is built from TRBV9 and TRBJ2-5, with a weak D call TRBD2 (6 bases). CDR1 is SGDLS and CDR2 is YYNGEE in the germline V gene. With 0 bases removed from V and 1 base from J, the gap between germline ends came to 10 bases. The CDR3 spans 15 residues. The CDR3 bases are TGTGCCAGCAGCGTAGGGTCCGGGAGCCAAGAGACCCAGTACTTC. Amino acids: CASSVGSGSQETQYF.

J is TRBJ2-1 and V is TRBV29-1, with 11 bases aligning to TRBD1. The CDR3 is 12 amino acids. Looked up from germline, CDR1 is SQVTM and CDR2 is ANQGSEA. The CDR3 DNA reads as TGCGTCGGACAGGGGGCTGTCAATGAGCAGTTCTTC. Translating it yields CVGQGAVNEQFF.

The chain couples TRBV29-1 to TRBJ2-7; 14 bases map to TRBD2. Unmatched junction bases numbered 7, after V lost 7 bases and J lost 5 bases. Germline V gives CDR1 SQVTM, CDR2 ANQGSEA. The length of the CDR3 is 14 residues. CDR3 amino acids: CSAGTSGRGDEQYF. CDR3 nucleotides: TGCAGCGCCGGGACTAGCGGGAGAGGGGACGAGCAGTACTTC.

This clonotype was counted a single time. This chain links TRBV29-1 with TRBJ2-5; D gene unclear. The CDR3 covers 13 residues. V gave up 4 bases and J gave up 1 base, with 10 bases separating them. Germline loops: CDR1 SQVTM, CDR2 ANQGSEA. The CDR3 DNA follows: TGCAGCGTTGGTCACAGACTCCAAGAGACCCAGTACTTC. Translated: CSVGHRLQETQYF.

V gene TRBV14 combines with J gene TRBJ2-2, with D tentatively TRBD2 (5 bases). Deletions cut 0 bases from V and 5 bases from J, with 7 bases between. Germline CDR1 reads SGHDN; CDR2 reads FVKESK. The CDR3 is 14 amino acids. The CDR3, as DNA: TGTGCCAGCAGCCAAGACACGGGAACCGGGGAGCTGTTTTTT. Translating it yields CASSQDTGTGELFF.

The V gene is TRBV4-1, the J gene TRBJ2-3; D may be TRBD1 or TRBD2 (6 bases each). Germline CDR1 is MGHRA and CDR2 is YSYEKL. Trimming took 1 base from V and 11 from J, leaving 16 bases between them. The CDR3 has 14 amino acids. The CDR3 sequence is CASSQGRGPDGQYF. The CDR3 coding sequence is TGCGCCAGCAGCCAAGGTCGGGGGCCTGATGGGCAGTATTTT.

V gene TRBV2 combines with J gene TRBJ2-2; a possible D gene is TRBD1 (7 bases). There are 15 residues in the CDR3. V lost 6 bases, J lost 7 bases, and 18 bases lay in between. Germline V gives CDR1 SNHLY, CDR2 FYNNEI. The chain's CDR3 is CASRGETGRIGELFF. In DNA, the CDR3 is TGTGCCAGCAGGGGGGAGACAGGGAGGATCGGGGAGCTGTTTTTT.

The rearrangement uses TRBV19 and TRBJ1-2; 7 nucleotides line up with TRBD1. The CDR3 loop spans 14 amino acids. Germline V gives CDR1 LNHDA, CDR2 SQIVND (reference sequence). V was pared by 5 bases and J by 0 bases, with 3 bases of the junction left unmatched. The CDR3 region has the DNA TGTGCCAGTAGTGTTGGGACAGCTAACTATGGCTACACCTTC. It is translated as CASSVGTANYGYTF.

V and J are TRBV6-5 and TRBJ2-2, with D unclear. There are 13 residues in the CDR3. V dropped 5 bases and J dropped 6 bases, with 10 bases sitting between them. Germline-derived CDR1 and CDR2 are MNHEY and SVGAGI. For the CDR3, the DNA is TGTGCCAGCAGTCCTGATACATCCGGGGAGCTGTTTTTT. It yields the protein CASSPDTSGELFF.

CDR3 sequence: CASSPGTLPHTQYF. The DNA of the CDR3 is TGTGCCAGCAGCCCCGGGACACTTCCCCATACGCAGTATTTT. The V and J genes are TRBV28 and TRBJ2-3; TRBD1 might be the D (6 bases). Germline CDR1 is MDHEN and CDR2 is SYDVKM. CDR3 size: 14 residues. Trimming cost V 6 bases and J 7 bases, with 17 bases left between them.

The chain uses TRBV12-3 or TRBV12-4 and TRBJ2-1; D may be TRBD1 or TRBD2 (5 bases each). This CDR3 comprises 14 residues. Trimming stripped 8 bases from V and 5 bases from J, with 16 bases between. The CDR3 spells CASCGDAHNNEQFF. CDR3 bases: TGTGCCAGCTGTGGGGACGCCCATAACAATGAGCAGTTCTTC.